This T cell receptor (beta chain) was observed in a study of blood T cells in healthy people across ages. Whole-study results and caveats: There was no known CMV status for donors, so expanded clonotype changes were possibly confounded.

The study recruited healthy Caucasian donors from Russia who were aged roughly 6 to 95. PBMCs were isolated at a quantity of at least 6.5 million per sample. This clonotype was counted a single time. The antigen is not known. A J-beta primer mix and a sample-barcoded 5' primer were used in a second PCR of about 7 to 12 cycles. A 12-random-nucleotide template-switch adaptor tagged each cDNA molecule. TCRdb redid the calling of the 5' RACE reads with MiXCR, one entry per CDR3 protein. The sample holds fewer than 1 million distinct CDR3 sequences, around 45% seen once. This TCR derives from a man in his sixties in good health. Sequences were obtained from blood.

CDR3 bases: TGCAGTGCTAGAAGCCAGCGCCGCACAGATACGCAGTATTTT. Amino acid sequence: CSARSQRRTDTQYF. This chain links TRBV20-1 with TRBJ2-3, with D unclear. V lost 2 bases and J 1 base, leaving 10 bases between the germline ends. The CDR3 totals 14 residues. From germline, CDR1 is DFQATT and CDR2 SNEGSKA (reference sequence).